This TCR beta chain was identified during a study of blood T cell repertoires in COVID-19. Study overall: The origin of the acute and convalescent COVID-19 samples was the United States, Italy and Spain.

Per the germline V gene, CDR1 is MNHEY and CDR2 is SVGAGI. V trimming: 3 bases; J trimming: 2 bases; junction bases outside the gene matches: 5. This CDR3 has 16 amino acids. Authors' analysis steps: Estimation of nucleated cell counts relied on the amplification of reference gene primers. The method was immunoSEQ multiplex PCR; TCRdb's version includes in-frame clones alone and lacks a portion of them. The V and J calls and clone size come from that table; D and trimming were worked out from the DNA. The sample includes 35,000 to 45,000 clones, around four fifths of them seen just once. Sample: peripheral blood. The chain employs TRBV6-5 and TRBJ2-5; 11 bases align to TRBD2. The TCR sequence derives from a middle-aged man with active COVID-19. This chain's CDR3 is CASSYSSGRPQETQYF. CDR3 sequence (DNA): TGTGCCAGCAGTTATTCTAGCGGGAGGCCACAAGAGACCCAGTACTTC.